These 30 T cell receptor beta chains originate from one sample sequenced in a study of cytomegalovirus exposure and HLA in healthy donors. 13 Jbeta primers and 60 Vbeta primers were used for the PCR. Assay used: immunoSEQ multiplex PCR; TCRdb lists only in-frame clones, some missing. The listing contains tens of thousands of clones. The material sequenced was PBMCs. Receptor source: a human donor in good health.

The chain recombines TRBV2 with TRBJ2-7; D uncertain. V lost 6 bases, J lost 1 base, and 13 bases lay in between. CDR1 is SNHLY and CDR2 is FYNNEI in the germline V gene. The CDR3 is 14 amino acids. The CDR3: CASREHSESYEQYF. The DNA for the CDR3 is TGTGCCAGCAGAGAACACAGTGAATCCTACGAGCAGTACTTC.

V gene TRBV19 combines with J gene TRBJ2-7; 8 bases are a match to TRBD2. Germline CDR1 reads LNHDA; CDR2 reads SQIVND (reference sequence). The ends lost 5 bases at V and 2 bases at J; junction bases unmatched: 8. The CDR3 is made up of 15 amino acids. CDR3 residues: CASSPRPAGAYEQYF. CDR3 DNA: TGTGCCAGTAGTCCCCGCCCAGCGGGGGCCTACGAGCAGTACTTC.

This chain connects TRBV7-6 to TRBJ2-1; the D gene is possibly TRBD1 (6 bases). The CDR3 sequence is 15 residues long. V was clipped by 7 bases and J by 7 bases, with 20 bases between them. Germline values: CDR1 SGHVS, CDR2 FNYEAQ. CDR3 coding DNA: TGTGCCAGCACCAAAAATTTACAGGGTGAGAATGAGCAGTTCTTC. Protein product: CASTKNLQGENEQFF.

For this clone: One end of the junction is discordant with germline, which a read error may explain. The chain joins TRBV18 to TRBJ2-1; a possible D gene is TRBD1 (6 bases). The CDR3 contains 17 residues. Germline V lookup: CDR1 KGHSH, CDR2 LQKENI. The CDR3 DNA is TGTGCCAGCTCCCGTGGACAGCTTTTAAGCTCCGACAATGAGCAGTTCTTC. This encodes CASSRGQLLSSDNEQFF.

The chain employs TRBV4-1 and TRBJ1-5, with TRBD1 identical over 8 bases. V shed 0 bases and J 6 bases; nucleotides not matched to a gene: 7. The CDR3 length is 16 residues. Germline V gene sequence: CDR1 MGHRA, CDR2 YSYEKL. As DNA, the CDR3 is TGCGCCAGCAGCCAAGAGGCGCGCAGGGGGCTTCAGCCCCAGCATTTT. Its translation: CASSQEARRGLQPQHF.

The CDR3 DNA is TGTGCCTGGAGTGTACCCCCGACAGAGTTCCCTAATTCACCCCTCCACTTT. Amino acid sequence: CAWSVPPTEFPNSPLHF. The chain links TRBV30 to TRBJ1-6, with D possibly matching TRBD1 (5 bases). Germline assignment: CDR1 GTSNPN and CDR2 SVGIG (reference sequence). V lost 0 bases to trimming and J lost 6 bases, with 18 bases between them. This CDR3 contains 17 residues.

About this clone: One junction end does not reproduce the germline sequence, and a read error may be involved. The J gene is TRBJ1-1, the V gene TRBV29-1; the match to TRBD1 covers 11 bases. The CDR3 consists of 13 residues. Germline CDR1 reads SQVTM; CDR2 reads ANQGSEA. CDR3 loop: CSVELGQGGEDFF. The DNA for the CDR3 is TGCAGCGTTGAATTGGGACAGGGGGGTGAAGATTTCTTT.

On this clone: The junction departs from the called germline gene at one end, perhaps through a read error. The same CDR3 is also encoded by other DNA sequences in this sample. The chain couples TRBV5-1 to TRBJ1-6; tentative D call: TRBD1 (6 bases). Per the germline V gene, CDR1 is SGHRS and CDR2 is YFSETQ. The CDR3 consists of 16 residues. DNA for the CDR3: TGCGCCAGCAGCTTTGATGGACAGCAGACCAATTCACCCCTACACTTT. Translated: CASSFDGQQTNSPLHF.

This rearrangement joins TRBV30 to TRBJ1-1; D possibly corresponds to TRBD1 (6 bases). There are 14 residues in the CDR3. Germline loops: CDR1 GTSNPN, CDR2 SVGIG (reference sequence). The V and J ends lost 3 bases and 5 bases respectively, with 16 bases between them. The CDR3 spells CAWREQGRGTEAFF. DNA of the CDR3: TGTGCCTGGAGGGAACAGGGAAGGGGAACTGAAGCTTTCTTT. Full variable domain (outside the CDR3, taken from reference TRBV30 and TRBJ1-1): SQTIHQWPATLVQPVGSPLSLECTVEGTSNPNLYWYRQAAGRGLQLLFYSVGIGQISSEVPQNLSASRPQDRQFILSSKKLLLSDSGFYLCAWREQGRGTEAFFGQGTRLTVV.

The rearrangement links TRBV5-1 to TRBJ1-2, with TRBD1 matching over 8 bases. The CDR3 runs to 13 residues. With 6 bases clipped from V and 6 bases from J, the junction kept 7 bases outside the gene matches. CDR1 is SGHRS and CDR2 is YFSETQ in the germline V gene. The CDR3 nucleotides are TGCGCCAGCACCACTGACAGGGGAGATGGCTACACCTTC. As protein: CASTTDRGDGYTF.

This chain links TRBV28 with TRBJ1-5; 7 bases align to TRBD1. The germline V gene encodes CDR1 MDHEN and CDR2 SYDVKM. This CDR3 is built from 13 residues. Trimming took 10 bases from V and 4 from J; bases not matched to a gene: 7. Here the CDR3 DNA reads TGTGCCATTTCACGACAGGGAAATCAGCCCCAGCATTTT. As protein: CAISRQGNQPQHF. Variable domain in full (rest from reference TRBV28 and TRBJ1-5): DVKVTQSSRYLVKRTGEKVFLECVQDMDHENMFWYRQDPGLGLRLIYFSYDVKMKEKGDIPEGYSVSREKKERFSLILESASTNQTSMYLCAISRQGNQPQHFGDGTRLSIL.

The CDR3 protein is CASSPNGDEQYF. DNA of the CDR3: TGTGCCAGCAGTCCTAACGGGGACGAGCAGTACTTC. The J gene is TRBJ2-7, the V gene TRBV7-2, with TRBD2 as a possible D gene (5 bases). This CDR3 is 12 amino acids long. V lost 6 bases to trimming and J lost 5 bases, with 11 bases between them. Germline V CDR1 and CDR2: SGHTA, FQGNSA. Together with reference TRBV7-2 and TRBJ2-7, the CDR3 gives the full variable domain: GAGVSQSPSNKVTEKGKDVELRCDPISGHTALYWYRQSLGQGLEFLIYFQGNSAPDKSGLPSDRFSAERTGGSVSTLTIQRTQQEDSAVYLCASSPNGDEQYFGPGTRLTVT.

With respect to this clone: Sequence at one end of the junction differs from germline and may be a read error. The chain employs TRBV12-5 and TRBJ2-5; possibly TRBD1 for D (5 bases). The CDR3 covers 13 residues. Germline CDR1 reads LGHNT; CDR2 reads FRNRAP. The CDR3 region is CASGLRQQENQYF. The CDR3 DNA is TGTGCTAGTGGTTTGCGACAGCAAGAGAACCAGTACTTC.

The CDR3 DNA reads TGTGCCAGCAGTTTACCACCCCCGGGACAGGACACTGAAGCTTTCTTT. This encodes CASSLPPPGQDTEAFF. The gene calls are TRBV28 and TRBJ1-1, with 8 nucleotides matching TRBD1. CDR3 size: 16 residues. CDR1 and CDR2 (germline): MDHEN, SYDVKM. Trimming took 2 bases from V and 3 from J; bases not matched to a gene: 8.

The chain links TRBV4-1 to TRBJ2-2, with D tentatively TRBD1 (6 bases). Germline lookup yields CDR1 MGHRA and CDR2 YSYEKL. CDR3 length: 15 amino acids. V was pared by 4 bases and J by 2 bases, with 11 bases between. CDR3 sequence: CASSPTDRNTGELFF. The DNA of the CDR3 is TGCGCCAGCAGCCCGACGGACAGAAACACCGGGGAGCTGTTTTTT.

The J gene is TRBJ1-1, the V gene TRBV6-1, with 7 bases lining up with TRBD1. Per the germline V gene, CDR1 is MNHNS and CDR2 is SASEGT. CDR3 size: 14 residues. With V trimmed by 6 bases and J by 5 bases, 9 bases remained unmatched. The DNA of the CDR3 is TGTGCCAGCAGGTCCGAGGGGGCTGCGACTGAAGCTTTCTTT. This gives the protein CASRSEGAATEAFF.

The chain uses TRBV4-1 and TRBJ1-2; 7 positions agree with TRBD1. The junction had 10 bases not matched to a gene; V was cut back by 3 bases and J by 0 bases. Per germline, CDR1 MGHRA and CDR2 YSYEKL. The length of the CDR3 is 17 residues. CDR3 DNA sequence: TGCGCCAGCAGCCAGACAGGGCCGTTCCTAGCTAACTATGGCTACACCTTC. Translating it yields CASSQTGPFLANYGYTF.

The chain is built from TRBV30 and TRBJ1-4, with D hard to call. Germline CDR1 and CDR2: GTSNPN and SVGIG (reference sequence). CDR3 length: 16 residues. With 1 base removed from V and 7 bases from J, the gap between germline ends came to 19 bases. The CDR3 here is CAWSGFGRRRGEKLFF. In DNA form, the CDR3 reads TGTGCCTGGAGTGGATTCGGGAGACGACGGGGTGAAAAACTGTTTTTT.

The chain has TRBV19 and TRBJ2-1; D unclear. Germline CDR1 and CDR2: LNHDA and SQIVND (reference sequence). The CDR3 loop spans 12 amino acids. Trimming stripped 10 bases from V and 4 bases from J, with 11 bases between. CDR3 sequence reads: CATQNGYNEQFF. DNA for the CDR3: TGTGCCACCCAGAACGGGTACAATGAGCAGTTCTTC.

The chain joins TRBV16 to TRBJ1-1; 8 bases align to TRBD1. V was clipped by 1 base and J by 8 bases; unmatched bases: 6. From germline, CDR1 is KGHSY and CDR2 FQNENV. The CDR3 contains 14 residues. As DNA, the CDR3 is TGTGCCAGCAGCCAATGGGTACAGGGGGGAGAAGCTTTCTTT. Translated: CASSQWVQGGEAFF.

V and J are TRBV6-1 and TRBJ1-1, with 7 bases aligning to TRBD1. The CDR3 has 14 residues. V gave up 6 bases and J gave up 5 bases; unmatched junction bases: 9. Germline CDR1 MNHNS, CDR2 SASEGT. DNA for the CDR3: TGTGCCAGCAGGTCCGAGGGGGCTTCGACTGAAGCTTTCTTT. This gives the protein CASRSEGASTEAFF.

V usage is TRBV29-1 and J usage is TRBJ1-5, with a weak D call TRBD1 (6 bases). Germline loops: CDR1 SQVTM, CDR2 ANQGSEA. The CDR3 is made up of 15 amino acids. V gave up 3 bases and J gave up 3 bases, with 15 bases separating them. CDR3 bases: TGCAGCGTTGATATCCGGGACAATTACAATCAGCCCCAGCATTTT. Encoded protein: CSVDIRDNYNQPQHF. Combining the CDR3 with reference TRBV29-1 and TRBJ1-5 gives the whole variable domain SAVISQKPSRDICQRGTSLTIQCQVDSQVTMMFWYRQQPGQSLTLIATANQGSEATYESGFVIDKFPISRPNLTFSTLTVSNMSPEDSSIYLCSVDIRDNYNQPQHFGDGTRLSIL.

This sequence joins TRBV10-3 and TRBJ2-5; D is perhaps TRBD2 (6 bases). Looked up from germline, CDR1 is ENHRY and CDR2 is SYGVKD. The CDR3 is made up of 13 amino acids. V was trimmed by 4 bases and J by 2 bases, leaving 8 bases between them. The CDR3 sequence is CAISAREQETQYF. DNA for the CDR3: TGTGCCATCAGTGCCCGGGAGCAAGAGACCCAGTACTTC.

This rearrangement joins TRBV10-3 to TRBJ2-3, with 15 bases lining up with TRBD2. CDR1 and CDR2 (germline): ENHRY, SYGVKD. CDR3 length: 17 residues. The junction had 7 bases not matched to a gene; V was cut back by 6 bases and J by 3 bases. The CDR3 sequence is CAIRAGLAGGITDTQYF. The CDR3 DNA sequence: TGTGCCATCAGGGCCGGACTAGCGGGGGGGATAACAGATACGCAGTATTTT.

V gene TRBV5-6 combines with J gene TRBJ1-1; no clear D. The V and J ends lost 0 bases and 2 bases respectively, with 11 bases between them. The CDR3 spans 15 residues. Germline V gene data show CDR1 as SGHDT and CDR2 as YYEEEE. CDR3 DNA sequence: TGTGCCAGCAGCTTGGTATGGGAGCAAAACACTGAAGCTTTCTTT. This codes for CASSLVWEQNTEAFF.

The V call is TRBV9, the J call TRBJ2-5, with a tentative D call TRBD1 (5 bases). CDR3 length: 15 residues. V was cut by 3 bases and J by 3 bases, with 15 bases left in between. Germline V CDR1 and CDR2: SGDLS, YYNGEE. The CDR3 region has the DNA TGTGCCAGCAGCGCACGGTCATGGGGCGAAGAGACCCAGTACTTC. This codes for CASSARSWGEETQYF.

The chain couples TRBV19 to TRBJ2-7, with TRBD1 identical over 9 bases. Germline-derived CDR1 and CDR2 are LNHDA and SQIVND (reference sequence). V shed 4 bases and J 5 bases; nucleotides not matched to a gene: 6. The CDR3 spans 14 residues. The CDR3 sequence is CASSKTGGGHEQYF. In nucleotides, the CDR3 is TGTGCCAGTAGTAAGACAGGGGGTGGTCACGAGCAGTACTTC.

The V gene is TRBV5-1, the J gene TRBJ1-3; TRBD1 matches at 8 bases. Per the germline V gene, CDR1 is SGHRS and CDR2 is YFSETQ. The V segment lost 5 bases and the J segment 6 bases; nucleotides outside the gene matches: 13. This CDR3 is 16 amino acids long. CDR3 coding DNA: TGCGCCAGCAGTTTGCGTGCCGGGACAGGCTTAAACACCATATATTTT. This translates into CASSLRAGTGLNTIYF.

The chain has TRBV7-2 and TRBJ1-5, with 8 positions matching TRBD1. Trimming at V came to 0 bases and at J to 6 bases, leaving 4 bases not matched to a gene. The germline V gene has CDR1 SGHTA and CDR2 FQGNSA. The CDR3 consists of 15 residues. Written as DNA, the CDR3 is TGTGCCAGCAGCTTAGCGCCGACAGGGGTTCAGCCCCAGCATTTT. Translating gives CASSLAPTGVQPQHF.

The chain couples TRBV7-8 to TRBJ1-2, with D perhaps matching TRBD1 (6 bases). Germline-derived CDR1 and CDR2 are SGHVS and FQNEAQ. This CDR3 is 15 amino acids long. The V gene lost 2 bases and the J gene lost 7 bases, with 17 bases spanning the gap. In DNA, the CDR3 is TGTGCCAGCAGCTTAAGGGGGGGCGGTCCCCTTGGCTACACCTTC. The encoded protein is CASSLRGGGPLGYTF.